These T cell receptor beta chains were read from a single sample in a study of T cells in Graves' hyperthyroidism and ophthalmopathy. TCRdb ran MiXCR on the multiplex PCR reads and lists one entry per CDR3 protein. This table has under 400,000 distinct CDR3 sequences, 21% appearing once. The specimen sequenced was blood. These TCRs come from a woman between 45 and 60 years old with Graves' hyperthyroidism. Both conserved end residues are part of each CDR3. A D gene is named only where the DNA matches it firmly. A clone size is listed for some rows: how often the clone was seen (once, few, many), or a class if it is expanded.

V,J,D,size,CDR3,DNA
TRBV7-3,TRBJ2-7,TRBD2,many,CASSLSGLAGNEQYF,TGTGCCAGCAGCTTATCCGGACTAGCGGGCAACGAGCAGTACTTC
TRBV28,TRBJ1-2,.,many,CASSTQGPGGSLYGYTF,TGTGCCAGCAGTACCCAGGGGCCGGGGGGGTCCCTCTATGGCTACACCTTC
TRBV9,TRBJ2-2,.,few,CASSVDQGGPTGELFF,TGTGCCAGCAGCGTAGACCAGGGGGGGCCCACCGGGGAGCTGTTTTTT
TRBV24-1,TRBJ2-5,.,.,CATSDLVQGRQETQYF,TGTGCCACCAGTGATTTGGTCCAGGGGCGGCAGGAGACCCAGTACTTC
TRBV7-2,TRBJ2-3,TRBD2,.,CASSPPDGRATDTQYF,TGTGCCAGCAGCCCCCCCGACGGGAGGGCCACAGATACGCAGTATTTT
TRBV7-3,TRBJ2-3,.,few,CASSYLPNTDTQYF,TGTGCCAGCAGTTACCTACCTAACACAGATACGCAGTATTTT
TRBV6-5,TRBJ1-4,TRBD1,few,CASSYLSTGSGEKLFF,TGTGCCAGCAGTTACTTGTCGACAGGGTCAGGGGAAAAACTGTTTTTT
TRBV4-2,TRBJ1-1,.,few,CASSQDLLILPNTEAFF,TGTGCCAGCAGCCAAGATTTACTAATCCTTCCGAACACTGAAGCTTTCTTT
TRBV10-3,TRBJ1-2,TRBD1,.,CAISGRGRSYGYTF,TGTGCCATCAGTGGCAGGGGGCGCAGCTATGGCTACACCTTC
TRBV2,TRBJ2-2,TRBD2,many,CASSANSGGNTGELFF,TGTGCCAGCAGTGCGAATAGCGGGGGGAACACCGGGGAGCTGTTTTTT
TRBV14,TRBJ2-2,TRBD2,.,CASSLRQGPSGSLNTGELFF,TGTGCCAGCAGCCTGAGACAGGGACCTAGCGGGAGTCTGAACACCGGGGAGCTGTTTTTT
TRBV4-1,TRBJ2-3,.,many,CASSQLSTLGGRNTQYF,TGCGCCAGCAGCCAATTAAGCACCTTGGGGGGTAGGAATACGCAGTATTTT
TRBV14,TRBJ1-1,.,.,CASSQNAGGTEAFF,TGTGCCAGCAGCCAAAATGCTGGTGGCACTGAAGCTTTCTTT
TRBV27,TRBJ2-2,.,.,CASSLSWGPGELFF,TGTGCCAGCAGTTTATCTTGGGGGCCCGGGGAGCTGTTTTTT
TRBV20-1,TRBJ1-2,.,few,CSARYGKGYTF,TGCAGTGCTAGATACGGTAAAGGGTACACCTTC
TRBV6-5,TRBJ2-7,.,few,CASSYSDTYEQYF,TGTGCCAGCAGTTACTCCGACACATACGAGCAGTACTTC
TRBV6-6,TRBJ1-2,TRBD1,many,CASSYSRPGTGSLGYTF,TGTGCCAGCAGTTACTCACGACCCGGGACAGGATCTTTGGGCTACACCTTC
TRBV12-3/TRBV12-4,TRBJ1-1,.,.,CASSFSSTSNTEAFF,TGTGCCAGCAGTTTTTCTAGCACGTCGAACACTGAAGCTTTCTTT
TRBV19,TRBJ2-3,TRBD2,few,CASSTLTSGAGDTQYF,TGTGCCAGTAGTACCTTGACTAGCGGGGCTGGTGATACGCAGTATTTT
TRBV5-1,TRBJ2-7,.,few,CASSIRSAGRTYEQYF,TGCGCCAGCAGCATCCGTTCAGCGGGTCGAACCTACGAGCAGTACTTC
TRBV6-5,TRBJ2-7,TRBD2,.,CASSYSGLELNEQYF,TGTGCCAGCAGTTACTCGGGACTAGAACTCAATGAGCAGTACTTC
TRBV20-1,TRBJ2-7,TRBD2,.,CSARTGLAGPYEQYF,TGCAGTGCTAGAACTGGACTAGCGGGACCGTACGAGCAGTACTTC
TRBV20-1,TRBJ1-6,TRBD1,many,CSAAEFGTGGNSPLHF,TGCAGTGCTGCAGAGTTTGGGACAGGGGGTAATTCACCCCTCCACTTT
TRBV7-9,TRBJ1-1,TRBD1,.,CASSPGSQGAAEAFF,TGTGCCAGCAGCCCTGGCTCACAGGGGGCCGCTGAAGCTTTCTTT
TRBV7-8,TRBJ1-1,.,many,CASSLPPRGEGTVFF,TGTGCCAGCAGCCTTCCTCCGCGGGGAGAGGGAACGGTTTTCTTT
TRBV2,TRBJ2-7,.,many,CASSEVRARTYEQYF,TGTGCCAGCAGTGAAGTCAGGGCCCGGACCTACGAGCAGTACTTC
TRBV28,TRBJ2-5,.,many,CASSLDPPWRETQYF,TGTGCCAGCAGTTTGGACCCCCCGTGGCGGGAGACCCAGTACTTC
TRBV6-5,TRBJ1-3,.,few,CASSYSGAGNTIYF,TGTGCCAGCAGTTACAGCGGGGCTGGAAACACCATATATTTT
TRBV12-3/TRBV12-4,TRBJ2-7,.,many,CASSRGGRGAGEQYF,TGTGCCAGCAGCAGGGGAGGGAGAGGGGCGGGTGAGCAGTACTTC
TRBV5-8,TRBJ1-1,TRBD1,many,CASSSWTGGFAEAFF,TGTGCCAGCAGCTCTTGGACAGGGGGCTTCGCTGAAGCTTTCTTT
TRBV6-1,TRBJ1-2,.,.,CTSSEARGWAYTF,TGTACCAGCAGTGAAGCGCGAGGTTGGGCCTACACCTTC
TRBV6-1,TRBJ1-1,.,many,CASSDPFRGNTEAFF,TGTGCCAGCAGTGATCCATTTAGGGGGAACACTGAAGCTTTCTTT
TRBV6-1,TRBJ2-1,TRBD2,.,CASTPSAGGIVEQFF,TGTGCCAGCACGCCCAGCGCGGGGGGCATTGTTGAGCAGTTCTTC
TRBV3-1,TRBJ1-4,TRBD1,many,CASSHGQGPTNEKLFF,TGTGCCAGCAGCCATGGACAGGGTCCAACTAATGAAAAACTGTTTTTT